This entry lists 10 T cell receptor beta chains sequenced from one sample in a study of blood T cells in healthy people across ages. Sample-barcoded 5' priming and a J-beta primer mix drove a second PCR of roughly 6 to 12 cycles. TCRdb re-derived calls from the 5' RACE reads in MiXCR, one entry per CDR3 protein. This repertoire shows 850,000 to 950,000 distinct CDR3 sequences, under 35% found once; its top ten account for 15% to 20%. Source material: blood. These receptors were collected from a woman older than 75 in good health.

The CDR3, as DNA: TGTGCCAGCAGCTTCGGACGTTGGGGTGAGACCCAGTACTTC. Translating gives CASSFGRWGETQYF. This chain connects TRBV9 to TRBJ2-5; no reliable D call. The ends were cut back, 4 bases at V and 5 bases at J, with 15 bases in the middle. Germline V CDR1 and CDR2: SGDLS, YYNGEE. There are 14 residues in the CDR3. The whole variable domain, remainder taken from reference TRBV9 and TRBJ2-5, is DSGVTQTPKHLITATGQRVTLRCSPRSGDLSVYWYQQSLDQGLQFLIQYYNGEERAKGNILERFSAQQFPDLHSELNLSSLELGDSALYFCASSFGRWGETQYFGPGTRLLVL.

The table lists this clonotype with many counts. This chain joins TRBV2 and TRBJ2-1; 9 positions match TRBD1. V was clipped by 7 bases and J by 1 base; unmatched bases: 5. This CDR3 is 15 amino acids long. Germline lookup yields CDR1 SNHLY and CDR2 FYNNEI. The CDR3 DNA sequence: TGTGCCAGCAATCCGGGACAGGGTTCCTACAATGAGCAGTTCTTC. It codes for CASNPGQGSYNEQFF. The full variable domain, with the rest looked up from reference TRBV2 and TRBJ2-1, is EPEVTQTPSHQVTQMGQEVILRCVPISNHLYFYWYRQILGQKVEFLVSFYNNEISEKSEIFDDQFSVERPDGSNFTLKIRSTKLEDSAMYFCASNPGQGSYNEQFFGPGTRLTVL.

This clonotype was picked up many times. J is TRBJ2-5 and V is TRBV7-2, with D perhaps TRBD1 or TRBD2 (5 bases each). V lost 8 bases and J lost 1, with 14 bases in between. Looked up from germline, CDR1 is SGHTA and CDR2 is FQGNSA. There are 14 residues in the CDR3. CDR3 bases: TGTGCCAGCCTCCCGGGACCGCGCCAAGAGACCCAGTACTTC. This encodes CASLPGPRQETQYF.

This clonotype has a handful of counts. Here the CDR3 reads CASSQEPTFSYEQYF. CDR3 nucleotides: TGTGCCAGCAGCCAAGAGCCGACATTCTCCTACGAGCAGTACTTC. This chain uses TRBV14 with TRBJ2-7; the D is unclear. CDR3 length: 15 residues. CDR1 is SGHDN, CDR2 FVKESK, per germline. V shed 0 bases and J shed 0 bases, with 9 bases lying between them.

Note on this clonotype: Being one base from a much bigger clone, this may be a read error. The rearrangement uses TRBV5-1 and TRBJ2-6, with D uncertain. This CDR3 has 15 amino acids. The V end lost 4 bases, the J end lost 2 bases, and 10 bases lay between the germline ends. Per the germline V gene, CDR1 is SGHRS and CDR2 is YFSETQ. The CDR3 DNA is TGCGCCAGCAGCCGACTCTGGGCTGGGGCCAACGTCCTGACTTTC. Translated, it gives CASSRLWAGANVLTF.

Points on this clonotype: A much larger clone differs by one base, so this may be a read error. The CDR3: CASRTDPNQPQHF. Here the CDR3 DNA reads TGTGCCAGCCGGACAGACCCCAATCAGCCCCAGCATTTT. This chain links TRBV7-2 with TRBJ1-5; TRBD1 might be the D (6 bases). The germline CDR1 and CDR2 sequences are SGHTA and FQGNSA. The length of the CDR3 is 13 residues. V lost 8 bases and J 3 bases, leaving 11 bases between the germline ends.

This rearrangement joins TRBV12-3 or TRBV12-4 to TRBJ1-1; perhaps TRBD1 as D (5 bases). V was cut by 3 bases and J by 0 bases, with 20 bases left in between. The CDR3 length is 18 residues. CDR3 loop: CASSFGGWAGSLNTEAFF. CDR3 DNA sequence: TGTGCCAGCAGTTTTGGAGGTTGGGCAGGGAGTTTGAACACTGAAGCTTTCTTT.

The chain carries TRBV6-2 or TRBV6-3 and TRBJ2-3; 8 bases match TRBD2. The V gene end was trimmed by 5 bases and the J gene end by 2 bases; junction bases not matched to a gene: 12. This CDR3 is built from 17 residues. Germline CDR1 reads MNHEY; CDR2 reads SVGEGT. The DNA of the CDR3 is TGTGCCAGCAGTCCCCGTAGCGGGGAAGATTTCACAGATACGCAGTATTTT. Translated: CASSPRSGEDFTDTQYF.

With respect to this clonotype: A clone one base away is much larger, so this may be a read error. The rearrangement joins TRBV5-5 to TRBJ2-1; 10 bases are a match to TRBD1. With 3 bases clipped from V and 13 bases from J, the junction kept 13 bases outside the gene matches. The CDR3 runs to 15 residues. Germline assignment: CDR1 SGHKS and CDR2 YYEKEE (reference sequence). CDR3 sequence: CASSYGDRGSGTQFF. The CDR3 DNA reads as TGTGCCAGCAGCTACGGGGACAGGGGATCCGGGACCCAGTTCTTC.

This clonotype was observed a few times. Being one base from a much bigger clone, this may be a read error. The chain recombines TRBV5-4 with TRBJ2-5; 10 bases align to TRBD1. The J segment lost 11 bases and the V segment lost 4 bases, leaving 14 bases of the junction unmatched. The germline V gene has CDR1 SGHNT and CDR2 YYREEE (reference sequence). The CDR3 is 15 residues long. The CDR3 nucleotides read TGTGCCAGCAGCGTAAAGACAGGGGGCAGGAATGAGCAGTACTTC. Protein: CASSVKTGGRNEQYF.